This T cell receptor beta chain was recovered during a study of T cell repertoires in cytomegalovirus infection. In the study overall: Well-studied HLA-B-restricted CMV epitopes were used in the study alongside recently identified HLA-C-restricted ones. Based on public TCR beta signatures, there were indications of CMV infection and of a matching HLA type.

After removal of 6 bases from V and 7 bases from J, the junction contained 8 bases not matched to a gene. The CDR3 consists of 15 residues. Notes on this clonotype: What it binds is unknown.

Findings and limits, study-wide: The response measured ex vivo was dominated by TCR beta clonotypes (HLA-C-restricted and CMV-specific). Carriers of CMV and the relevant HLA type were discriminated by public TCR beta frequency.

TCRdb re-analysed the reads in MiXCR, keeping a single row per CDR3 protein. The repertoire holds under 450,000 distinct CDR3 sequences, roughly 34% seen once, with roughly 13% in the top ten. The TCR comes from a human donor in good health (CMV status not recorded). Some clones in this sample may be carry-over from other donors' samples. The starting material was cultured PBMCs, obtained from culture after CMV antigen stimulation. The chain employs TRBV12-3 or TRBV12-4 and TRBJ2-2; 10 bases map to TRBD1. DNA for the CDR3: TGTGCCAGCAGACCGGGACAGGGGAGCCACGGGGAGCTGTTTTTT. It translates to CASRPGQGSHGELFF.